The 28 T cell receptor beta chains listed next were all sequenced from one sample in a study of cytomegalovirus exposure and HLA in healthy donors. A multiplex PCR was run with 60 Vbeta primers and 13 Jbeta primers. Some clones are missing from TCRdb's copy, which holds only in-frame ones; the method was immunoSEQ multiplex PCR. Altogether about 140,000 clones are present, under 70% being singletons, with the ten largest covering 6.5%. Sequenced sample: PBMCs. The source is a woman aged 55-69 years in good health and CMV-seronegative.

This chain joins TRBV5-1 and TRBJ2-3; 10 bases are shared with TRBD2. Germline assignment: CDR1 SGHRS and CDR2 YFSETQ. Germline trimming cut 0 bases from V and 10 bases from J; bases unmatched to any gene: 5. The CDR3 totals 14 residues. The CDR3 protein is CASSLALAGAAQYF. The DNA of the CDR3 is TGCGCCAGCAGCTTGGCTCTAGCGGGGGCTGCGCAGTATTTT.

V gene TRBV4-1 combines with J gene TRBJ2-3; 9 bases fit TRBD2. Germline V lookup: CDR1 MGHRA, CDR2 YSYEKL. V was pared by 3 bases and J by 7 bases, with 11 bases of the junction left unmatched. This CDR3 is 16 amino acids long. The CDR3: CASSHPKAGGGYTQYF. CDR3 sequence (DNA): TGCGCCAGCAGCCACCCGAAAGCGGGGGGTGGATATACGCAGTATTTT.

The V and J genes are TRBV19 and TRBJ1-1; D not certain. The V gene lost 1 base and the J gene lost 1 base, with 7 bases spanning the gap. Germline lookup yields CDR1 LNHDA and CDR2 SQIVND (reference sequence). The CDR3 loop spans 14 amino acids. The CDR3 nucleotides are TGTGCCAGTAGTATAGCGGTAAGGAACACTGAAGCTTTCTTT. It encodes CASSIAVRNTEAFF.

This chain joins TRBV7-3 and TRBJ2-1, with D unclear. The CDR3 runs 16 residues. The germline CDR1 and CDR2 sequences are SGHTA and FQGTGA. Trimming removed 1 base at V and 0 bases at J, with 10 bases between. In DNA form, the CDR3 reads TGTGCCAGCAGCTTAATCAGTGGAGTCTCCTACAATGAGCAGTTCTTC. The encoded protein is CASSLISGVSYNEQFF.

The DNA of the CDR3 is TGTGCCAGCTGGGGGACAGGCACCTCCAATGAGCAGTTCTTC. It codes for CASWGTGTSNEQFF. V is TRBV28 and J is TRBJ2-1; TRBD1 aligns across 8 bases. The V gene's germline CDR1 is MDHEN and CDR2 SYDVKM. Unmatched junction bases numbered 9, after V lost 8 bases and J lost 6 bases. The CDR3 is 14 residues long.

The V and J genes are TRBV7-9 and TRBJ2-5; 11 nucleotides agree with TRBD1. Near its end, the DNA agrees better with TRBJ2-7, so the J call may be wrong. The germline V gene has CDR1 SEHNR and CDR2 FQNEAQ (reference sequence). This CDR3 comprises 14 residues. The CDR3 protein is CAGTFAGTGGEQYF. CDR3 nucleotide sequence: TGTGCCGGTACATTCGCCGGGACAGGGGGCGAGCAGTACTTC.

This clone was seen only a few times. This CDR3 is CASSRSGLVRPDTQYF. In DNA form, the CDR3 reads TGTGCCAGCAGCCGATCGGGACTAGTACGTCCAGATACGCAGTATTTT. The rearrangement links TRBV21-1 to TRBJ2-3; TRBD2 is the table's D call and was not checked against the DNA. TRBV21-1 is marked as a pseudogene. This CDR3 has 16 amino acids.

The rearrangement joins TRBV18 to TRBJ2-1; 9 bases agree with TRBD1. J was trimmed by 7 bases and V by 4 bases; bases with no gene match: 8. Per the germline V gene, CDR1 is KGHSH and CDR2 is LQKENI. The CDR3 runs 15 residues. CDR3 in amino acids: CASSQLAQGANEQFF. CDR3 DNA sequence: TGTGCCAGCTCACAACTCGCACAGGGGGCGAATGAGCAGTTCTTC.

This clone showed up just once. The rearrangement links TRBV6-1 to TRBJ2-4, with TRBD2 identical over 8 bases. Germline V gives CDR1 MNHNS, CDR2 SASEGT. The CDR3 spans 15 residues. Trimming cost V 5 bases and J 3 bases; bases outside gene matches: 6. CDR3 sequence reads: CASSQLGGVKNIQYF. In DNA, the CDR3 is TGTGCCAGCAGTCAGCTCGGGGGGGTCAAAAACATTCAGTACTTC.

This clone came up a few times. V and J are TRBV28 and TRBJ1-2; 10 positions match TRBD1. Germline CDR1 reads MDHEN; CDR2 reads SYDVKM. V lost 6 bases to trimming and J lost 6 bases; unmatched junction nucleotides: 13. The CDR3 loop spans 16 amino acids. The CDR3 sequence: CASSLDRGRFVHGYTF. As DNA, the CDR3 is TGTGCCAGCAGCCTTGACAGGGGGCGCTTTGTCCATGGCTACACCTTC.

The chain uses TRBV4-1 and TRBJ2-1, with 12 bases identical to TRBD2. The length of the CDR3 is 15 residues. CDR1 and CDR2 from the germline V gene are MGHRA and YSYEKL. Losses at the gene ends were 1 base for V and 10 bases for J; bases not matched to a gene: 5. CDR3 loop: CASSQGSSGRAEQFF. The CDR3 nucleotides read TGCGCCAGCAGCCAAGGCTCTAGCGGGAGGGCCGAGCAGTTCTTC.

The chain links TRBV11-3 to TRBJ2-1; 14 nucleotides line up with TRBD2. Unmatched junction bases numbered 7, after V lost 5 bases and J lost 7 bases. The germline V gene has CDR1 SGHNT and CDR2 YENEEA. This CDR3 contains 16 residues. The DNA for the CDR3 is TGTGCCAGCAGCCCTCCGGGACTAGCGGGAGCAAATGAGCAGTTCTTC. Its protein is CASSPPGLAGANEQFF.

The CDR3 here is CASARMQGQETQYF. Here the CDR3 DNA reads TGTGCCAGCGCCCGGATGCAGGGGCAAGAGACCCAGTACTTC. J is TRBJ2-5 and V is TRBV5-4, with D tentatively TRBD1 (6 bases). Germline CDR1 and CDR2: SGHNT and YYREEE (reference sequence). The germline V and J ends were trimmed by 7 bases and 2 bases, with 15 bases remaining between them. The CDR3 contains 14 residues.

This clone was picked up one time. The V call is TRBV2, the J call TRBJ1-1; no clear D. The V end was cut by 7 bases, the J end by 1 base, with 10 bases between. CDR1 and CDR2 from the germline V gene are SNHLY and FYNNEI. CDR3 size: 13 residues. CDR3 coding DNA: TGTGCCAGCAACGGTGAGGGGAACACTGAAGCTTTCTTT. Protein: CASNGEGNTEAFF.

The gene calls are TRBV5-1 and TRBJ2-5, with D tentatively TRBD2 (5 bases). Germline lookup yields CDR1 SGHRS and CDR2 YFSETQ. Trimming removed 2 bases at V and 5 bases at J, with 16 bases between. CDR3 length: 15 amino acids. CDR3 residues: CASSFSGLRRETQYF. The DNA of the CDR3 is TGCGCCAGCAGCTTCTCCGGCCTAAGGAGGGAGACCCAGTACTTC.

The chain is built from TRBV19 and TRBJ2-1; D might be TRBD1 (6 bases). The V gene lost 1 base and the J gene lost 6 bases, with 13 bases spanning the gap. Germline CDR1 reads LNHDA; CDR2 reads SQIVND (reference sequence). The CDR3 extends over 15 amino acids. CDR3 protein: CASSIGGGGFNEQFF. In DNA form, the CDR3 reads TGTGCCAGTAGTATAGGTGGGGGCGGATTCAATGAGCAGTTCTTC.

In its sample, this clone was seen once. This chain links TRBV7-6 with TRBJ2-7, with 10 bases lining up with TRBD2. Per the germline V gene, CDR1 is SGHVS and CDR2 is FNYEAQ. CDR3 size: 15 residues. With 1 base clipped from V and 2 bases from J, the junction kept 2 bases outside the gene matches. For the CDR3, the DNA is TGTGCCAGCAGCTTAGAAAGCGGGGGGGCCTACGAGCAGTACTTC. Protein product: CASSLESGGAYEQYF.

The chain combines TRBV20-1 with TRBJ2-5; no clear D gene. V was clipped by 3 bases and J by 3 bases, with 5 bases between them. From germline, CDR1 is DFQATT and CDR2 SNEGSKA (reference sequence). This CDR3 contains 11 residues. The CDR3 is CSASPEETQYF. Written as DNA, the CDR3 is TGCAGTGCTAGTCCAGAAGAGACCCAGTACTTC.

V is TRBV7-6 and J is TRBJ1-3, with a tentative D call TRBD1 (5 bases). The V and J ends lost 1 base and 0 bases respectively, with 7 bases between them. The CDR3 extends over 15 amino acids. Germline lookup yields CDR1 SGHVS and CDR2 FNYEAQ. The chain's CDR3 is CASSLGQSSGNTIYF. The CDR3 DNA reads TGTGCCAGCAGCTTAGGACAGTCCTCTGGAAACACCATATATTTT.

The V call is TRBV27, the J call TRBJ2-4; possibly TRBD2 for D (5 bases). The ends were cut back, 3 bases at V and 2 bases at J, with 8 bases in the middle. Per germline, CDR1 MNHEY and CDR2 SMNVEV (reference sequence). This CDR3 is 14 amino acids long. This chain's CDR3 is CASSLEVPKNIQYF. The CDR3 DNA is TGTGCCAGCAGTTTGGAGGTCCCCAAAAACATTCAGTACTTC.

The chain has TRBV5-1 and TRBJ2-4; 8 bases match TRBD1. The germline V gene has CDR1 SGHRS and CDR2 YFSETQ. CDR3 length: 15 residues. After removal of 0 bases from V and 6 bases from J, the junction contained 5 bases not matched to a gene. CDR3 DNA: TGCGCCAGCAGCTTGGGACAGGGGACTGCAAACATTCAGTACTTC. This codes for CASSLGQGTANIQYF.

V is TRBV9 and J is TRBJ2-3, with D uncertain. The V end was cut by 3 bases, the J end by 4 bases, with 18 bases between. The CDR3 runs 16 residues. CDR1 is SGDLS and CDR2 is YYNGEE in the germline V gene. The CDR3 nucleotides are TGTGCCAGCAGCGCCCGGGTGCAGATCGCTCCAGATACGCAGTATTTT. It codes for CASSARVQIAPDTQYF.

This clone was counted a few times. This chain uses TRBV4-3 with TRBJ2-2; 13 positions match TRBD2. The CDR3 runs to 18 residues. Looked up from germline, CDR1 is LGHNA and CDR2 is YSLEER. V shed 4 bases, J shed 0 bases, and the junction held 5 bases outside the gene matches. CDR3 in DNA: TGCGCCAGCAGCCTGCGACTAGCGGGGGGCCCGAACACCGGGGAGCTGTTTTTT. It yields the protein CASSLRLAGGPNTGELFF.

The V call is TRBV2, the J call TRBJ1-3; 7 positions match TRBD1. The germline CDR1 and CDR2 sequences are SNHLY and FYNNEI. The length of the CDR3 is 15 residues. Unmatched junction bases numbered 4, after V lost 1 base and J lost 4 bases. CDR3 coding DNA: TGTGCCAGCAGTGAAGTTACAGGGGCCGGAAACACCATATATTTT. This sequence encodes CASSEVTGAGNTIYF.

The chain carries TRBV5-1 and TRBJ2-1; 9 bases are a match to TRBD2. The CDR3 totals 15 residues. Germline lookup yields CDR1 SGHRS and CDR2 YFSETQ. J lost 6 bases, V lost 0 bases, and 4 bases had no gene match. CDR3 nucleotide sequence: TGCGCCAGCAGCTTGGGGACTAGCGCATCCAATGAGCAGTTCTTC. Protein: CASSLGTSASNEQFF.

The V and J genes are TRBV19 and TRBJ2-1; 13 bases are a match to TRBD2. CDR1 and CDR2 (germline): LNHDA, SQIVND (reference sequence). This CDR3 has 15 residues. Trimming at V came to 8 bases and at J to 4 bases, leaving 5 bases not matched to a gene. CDR3 bases: TGTGCCAGTTTCGGGACTAGCGGGGTTTACAATGAGCAGTTCTTC. Amino acids: CASFGTSGVYNEQFF.

The CDR3 DNA reads as TGTGCCACCACGGGAGCCGGGACCGGGGAGCTGTTTTTT. Protein sequence: CATTGAGTGELFF. This chain connects TRBV28 to TRBJ2-2; a possible D gene is TRBD2 (6 bases). Germline V CDR1 and CDR2: MDHEN, SYDVKM. Between the trimmed V and J ends, which lost 10 bases and 5 bases, there was a span of 14 bases. The CDR3 is 13 amino acids.

This sequence joins TRBV7-9 and TRBJ2-5; TRBD2 aligns across 12 bases. The CDR3 loop spans 16 amino acids. J lost 4 bases, V lost 0 bases, and 3 bases had no gene match. The germline V gene has CDR1 SEHNR and CDR2 FQNEAQ (reference sequence). In DNA form, the CDR3 reads TGTGCCAGCAGCTTAGCCCTAGCGGGAGGGGGAGAGACCCAGTACTTC. It codes for CASSLALAGGGETQYF.